This T cell receptor beta chain was profiled in a study of cytomegalovirus exposure and HLA in healthy donors. PCR amplification relied on 60 Vbeta primers (plus 13 Jbeta primers). Assay: immunoSEQ multiplex PCR; the TCRdb copy retains only in-frame clones and omits some. The sample has some 150,000 clones; under 70% are singletons. V lost 6 bases, J lost 4 bases, and 16 bases lay in between. This CDR3 has 15 residues. Germline V gene data show CDR1 as ENHRY and CDR2 as SYGVKD. Sequencing used PBMCs. The source is a woman aged 25 to 39 in good health and CMV-seropositive. The V call is TRBV10-3, the J call TRBJ2-1; D is possibly TRBD2 (6 bases). The CDR3 is CAISPGLTLYNEQFF. In DNA, the CDR3 is TGTGCCATCAGCCCGGGACTTACCCTATACAATGAGCAGTTCTTC.